This TCR beta chain was identified during a study of early T cells in non-severe SARS-CoV-2 infection. TCRdb re-derived calls from the 5' RACE reads in MiXCR, one entry per CDR3 protein. The sample includes some 30,000 distinct CDR3 sequences, roughly 4.5% seen only once; the top ten take about 6%. With 6 bases clipped from V and 4 bases from J, the junction kept 10 bases outside the gene matches. Germline CDR1 is SQVTM and CDR2 is ANQGSEA. The CDR3 has 14 residues. This clonotype was seen many times. The rearrangement uses TRBV29-1 and TRBJ2-7, with 9 positions matching TRBD2. The receptor was isolated from an adult who was a healthcare worker with PCR-confirmed SARS-CoV-2 infection or an uninfected control (not recorded which). Sample: whole blood. The CDR3, as DNA: TGCAGCGTCCTTCGGACTAGCGCTTCTTACGAGCAGTACTTC. The encoded protein is CSVLRTSASYEQYF.